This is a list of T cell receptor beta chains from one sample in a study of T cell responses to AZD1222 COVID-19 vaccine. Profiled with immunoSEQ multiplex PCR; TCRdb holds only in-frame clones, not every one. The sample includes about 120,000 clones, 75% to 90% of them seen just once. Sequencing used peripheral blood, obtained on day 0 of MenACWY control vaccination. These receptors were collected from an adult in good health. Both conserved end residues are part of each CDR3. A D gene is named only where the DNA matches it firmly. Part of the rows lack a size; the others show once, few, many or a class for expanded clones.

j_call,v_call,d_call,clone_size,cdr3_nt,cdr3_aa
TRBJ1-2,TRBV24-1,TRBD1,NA,TGTGCCACCAGTGATGGGACAGGGATGGGCTATGGCTACACCTTC,CATSDGTGMGYGYTF
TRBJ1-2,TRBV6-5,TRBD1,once,TGTGCCAGCAGTTACTTAAGAGGACAGGGCGCCTTTGTGGGCACCTTC,CASSYLRGQGAFVGTF
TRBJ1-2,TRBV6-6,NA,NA,TGTGCCAGCAGGACCCAGGGTGAAATTTGGGGCTACACCTTC,CASRTQGEIWGYTF
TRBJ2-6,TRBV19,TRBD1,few,TGTGCCAGTAGTATAGAGAGGACAGGGTTCCTCTCTGGGGCCAACGTCCTGACTTTC,CASSIERTGFLSGANVLTF
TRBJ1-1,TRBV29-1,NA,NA,TGCAGCGTTGGAAGAAGCCTGAACACTGAAGCTTTCTTT,CSVGRSLNTEAFF
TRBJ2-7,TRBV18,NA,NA,TGTGCCAGCTCACCATCGCCGGGGGAGCAGTACTTC,CASSPSPGEQYF
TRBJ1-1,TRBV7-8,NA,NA,TGTGCCAGCAGCCTTTCAGGAGGGACTGAAGCTTTCTTT,CASSLSGGTEAFF
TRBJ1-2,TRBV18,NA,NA,TGTGCCAGCTCACCTACAGGCATGGAGGACTATGGCTACACCTTC,CASSPTGMEDYGYTF
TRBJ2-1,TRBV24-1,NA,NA,TGTGCCACCAGTGATCTATATAGGCATGAGCAGTTCTTC,CATSDLYRHEQFF
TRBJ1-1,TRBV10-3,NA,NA,TGTGCCACAAGGGACCGATCGGGGACTGAAGCTTTCTTT,CATRDRSGTEAFF
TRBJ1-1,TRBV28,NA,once,TGTGCCAGCAGTCCCCGACACACTGAAGCTTTCTTT,CASSPRHTEAFF
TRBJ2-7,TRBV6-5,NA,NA,TGTGCCAGCAGTCACCGTCCAACTAGCTCCTACGAGCAGTACTTC,CASSHRPTSSYEQYF
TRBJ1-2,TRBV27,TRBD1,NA,TGTGCCAGCAGTGGACAGGGGTCAGGCTACACCTTC,CASSGQGSGYTF
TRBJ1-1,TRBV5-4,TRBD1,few,TGTGCCAGCAGCCCGGACAGGCACGTCAATGCTTTCTTT,CASSPDRHVNAFF
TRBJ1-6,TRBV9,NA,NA,TGTGCCAGCAGCGTCCGAGGGGCTTATAATTCACCCCTCCACTTT,CASSVRGAYNSPLHF
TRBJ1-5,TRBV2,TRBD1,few,TGTGCCAGCAGTGAACAGGGGGACAATCAGCCCCAGCATTTT,CASSEQGDNQPQHF
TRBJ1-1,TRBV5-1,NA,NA,TGCGCCAGCAGCTTGACCAGGGATGGAAAAGCTTTCTTT,CASSLTRDGKAFF
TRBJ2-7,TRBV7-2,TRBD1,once,TGTGCCAGCAGATCCGGGACAGACTCCTACGAGCAGTACTTC,CASRSGTDSYEQYF
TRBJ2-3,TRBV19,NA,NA,TGTGCCAGTAGTATTGGTCTAAATACGCAGTATTTT,CASSIGLNTQYF
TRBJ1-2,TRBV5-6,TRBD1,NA,TGTGCCAGCAGCAATACACAGGGGACCTATGGCTACACCTTC,CASSNTQGTYGYTF
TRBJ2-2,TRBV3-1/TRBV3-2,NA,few,TGTGCCAGCATGGAGACAGGAGATAACACCGGGGAGCTGTTTTTT,CASMETGDNTGELFF
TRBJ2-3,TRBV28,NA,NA,TGTGCCAGCAGTTTGTCAGGGGACCTCACAGATACGCAGTATTTT,CASSLSGDLTDTQYF
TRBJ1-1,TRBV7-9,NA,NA,TGTGCCAGCAGCTTAGAAGCCAGGGGAGCTTTCTTT,CASSLEARGAFF
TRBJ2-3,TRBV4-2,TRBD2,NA,TGTGCCAGCAGCCAAGACCCCCAGGCTAGCGGGGGGGGAAATACGCAGTATTTT,CASSQDPQASGGGNTQYF
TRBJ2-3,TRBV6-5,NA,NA,TGTGCCAGCCGAATTGGGGCGAGAGAAGATACGCAGTATTTT,CASRIGAREDTQYF
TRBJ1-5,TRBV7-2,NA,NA,TGTGCCAGCAGCCTGACAGTAAGCAATCAGCCCCAGCATTTT,CASSLTVSNQPQHF
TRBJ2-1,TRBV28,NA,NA,TGTGCCAGCAGTTTAGGGAACAGGGACAATGAGCAGTTCTTC,CASSLGNRDNEQFF
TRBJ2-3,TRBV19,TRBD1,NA,TGTGCCAGTCCGACAGGGGGCACAGATACGCAGTATTTT,CASPTGGTDTQYF
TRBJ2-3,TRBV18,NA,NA,TGTGCCAGCTCACCTCCGACAGTAACAGATACGCAGTATTTT,CASSPPTVTDTQYF
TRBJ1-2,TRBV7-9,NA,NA,TGTGCCAGCACGGGAGGGGCAGTGCTGGGCTACACCTTC,CASTGGAVLGYTF
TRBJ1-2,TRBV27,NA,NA,TGTGCCAGCAGTTTTGGGCAGAACAACTATGGCTACACCTTC,CASSFGQNNYGYTF
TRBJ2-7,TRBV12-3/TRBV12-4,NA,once,TGTGCCAGCAGTTTTCGACAGGCTGGCGAGCAGTACTTC,CASSFRQAGEQYF
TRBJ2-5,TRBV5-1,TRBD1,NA,TGCGCCAGCAGCCCCACAGGGGGCAATTATGAGACCCAGTACTTC,CASSPTGGNYETQYF